The 13 T cell receptor beta chains below all came from one sample that was sequenced in a study of blood T cell repertoires in COVID-19. TCRdb's copy holds only in-frame clones and misses some; the assay was immunoSEQ multiplex PCR. The table records about 71,000 clones, approximately 90% of them present only once. Sequencing was performed on peripheral blood. The receptors come from a woman of 80 years or more with acute or convalescent COVID-19.

The chain combines TRBV6-6 with TRBJ2-2, with 12 bases identical to TRBD1. CDR3 size: 15 residues. After removal of 4 bases from V and 6 bases from J, the junction contained 3 bases not matched to a gene. The germline V gene encodes CDR1 MNHNY and CDR2 SVGAGI (reference sequence). The DNA for the CDR3 is TGTGCCAGCAGTTCCAGGGACAGGGGGCCCGGGGAGCTGTTTTTT. This codes for CASSSRDRGPGELFF.

V usage is TRBV5-1 and J usage is TRBJ1-5, with D possibly TRBD1 on 5 matching bases. This CDR3 spans 15 amino acids. Germline V gene data show CDR1 as SGHRS and CDR2 as YFSETQ. V dropped 4 bases and J dropped 3 bases, with 14 bases sitting between them. Here the CDR3 DNA reads TGCGCCAGCAGCCCGGCCGGGACTACCAATCAGCCCCAGCATTTT. Its translation is CASSPAGTTNQPQHF.

This chain uses TRBV3-1 (or the pseudogene TRBV3-2) with TRBJ1-2, with 10 bases aligning to TRBD1. The germline CDR1 and CDR2 sequences are LGHDT and YNNKEL (reference sequence). V lost 3 bases, J lost 7 bases, and 2 bases stayed unmatched. The CDR3 runs to 13 residues. The CDR3 is CASSQRDRGGYTF. The CDR3 DNA reads as TGTGCCAGCAGCCAGAGGGACAGGGGTGGCTACACCTTC.

This sequence joins TRBV7-2 and TRBJ2-7, with 7 bases aligning to TRBD2. Per the germline V gene, CDR1 is SGHTA and CDR2 is FQGNSA. The CDR3 spans 16 residues. V lost 4 bases, J lost 2 bases, and 11 bases stayed unmatched. CDR3 in amino acids: CASSSGRSGVAYEQYF. CDR3 in DNA: TGTGCCAGCAGCTCCGGGAGAAGCGGGGTGGCCTACGAGCAGTACTTC.

The chain is built from TRBV9 and TRBJ1-3; D is unclear. Germline V lookup: CDR1 SGDLS, CDR2 YYNGEE. The CDR3 spans 13 residues. With 3 bases removed from V and 2 bases from J, the gap between germline ends came to 6 bases. This CDR3 is CASSATTGNTIYF. The CDR3 region has the DNA TGTGCCAGCAGCGCTACTACTGGAAACACCATATATTTT.

V gene TRBV27 combines with J gene TRBJ2-1, with unresolved D. This CDR3 is 18 amino acids long. The V gene lost 7 bases and the J gene lost 9 bases, with 31 bases spanning the gap. In germline, CDR1 is MNHEY, CDR2 SMNVEV (reference sequence). CDR3 sequence: CASIAKVTFYYYVVEQFF. In nucleotides, the CDR3 is TGTGCCAGCATTGCTAAAGTCACCTTTTACTACTACGTAGTTGAGCAGTTCTTC.

This rearrangement joins TRBV5-1 to TRBJ2-7, with D perhaps matching TRBD1 (5 bases). The CDR3 loop spans 15 amino acids. V was trimmed by 0 bases and J by 3 bases, leaving 13 bases between them. CDR1 is SGHRS and CDR2 is YFSETQ in the germline V gene. The CDR3 loop reads CASSLGPGMNYEQYF. In nucleotides, the CDR3 is TGCGCCAGCAGCTTGGGTCCAGGGATGAACTACGAGCAGTACTTC.

This clone was found once. The gene calls are TRBV7-2 and TRBJ2-7; 8 bases match TRBD2. The CDR3 loop spans 15 amino acids. Germline V gene sequence: CDR1 SGHTA, CDR2 FQGNSA. V lost 4 bases, J lost 3 bases, and 8 bases stayed unmatched. The CDR3 protein is CASSSTLAVDYEQYF. The CDR3 DNA reads TGTGCCAGCAGCTCAACACTAGCGGTCGACTACGAGCAGTACTTC.

Remarks on this clone: In the same sample, other DNA sequences code for this CDR3. The chain couples TRBV5-1 to TRBJ2-7; D might be TRBD1 (8 bases). Germline loops: CDR1 SGHRS, CDR2 YFSETQ. Trimming removed 3 bases at V and 4 bases at J, with 14 bases between. CDR3 length: 14 residues. This CDR3 reads CASSSGQGGYEQYF. Here the CDR3 DNA reads TGCGCCAGCAGCTCCGGACAGGGAGGGTACGAGCAGTACTTC.

This chain uses TRBV18 with TRBJ2-7, with a possible D match to TRBD1 (6 bases). This CDR3 comprises 13 residues. Trimming took 3 bases from V and 3 from J, leaving 9 bases between them. CDR1 is KGHSH, CDR2 LQKENI, per germline. CDR3 residues: CASSPGHNYEQYF. The CDR3 DNA is TGTGCCAGCTCACCGGGACATAACTACGAGCAGTACTTC.

The J gene is TRBJ1-2, the V gene TRBV24-1; D possibly corresponds to TRBD1 (6 bases). The germline V gene has CDR1 KGHDR and CDR2 SFDVKD. The CDR3 runs to 15 residues. V lost 1 base and J 6 bases, leaving 14 bases between the germline ends. Here the CDR3 DNA reads TGTGCCACCAGTGATTTTTCAGGGGATCTCGATGGCTACACCTTC. Encoded protein: CATSDFSGDLDGYTF.

The chain recombines TRBV11-2 with TRBJ1-2; 8 bases agree with TRBD1. The J segment lost 6 bases and the V segment lost 3 bases, leaving 12 bases of the junction unmatched. CDR1 is SGHAT and CDR2 is FQNNGV in the germline V gene. This CDR3 has 16 residues. CDR3 DNA sequence: TGTGCCAGCAGCTTTCACAGGGGGAAATCTAGAAATGGCTACACCTTC. Its protein product is CASSFHRGKSRNGYTF.

The chain couples TRBV9 to TRBJ1-2, with a tentative D call TRBD1 (5 bases). V shed 4 bases and J shed 3 bases, with 13 bases lying between them. The germline gives CDR1 SGDLS, CDR2 YYNGEE. The length of the CDR3 is 14 residues. CDR3 amino acids: CASSPVGGDYGYTF. CDR3 sequence (DNA): TGTGCCAGCAGCCCAGTCGGGGGGGACTATGGCTACACCTTC.